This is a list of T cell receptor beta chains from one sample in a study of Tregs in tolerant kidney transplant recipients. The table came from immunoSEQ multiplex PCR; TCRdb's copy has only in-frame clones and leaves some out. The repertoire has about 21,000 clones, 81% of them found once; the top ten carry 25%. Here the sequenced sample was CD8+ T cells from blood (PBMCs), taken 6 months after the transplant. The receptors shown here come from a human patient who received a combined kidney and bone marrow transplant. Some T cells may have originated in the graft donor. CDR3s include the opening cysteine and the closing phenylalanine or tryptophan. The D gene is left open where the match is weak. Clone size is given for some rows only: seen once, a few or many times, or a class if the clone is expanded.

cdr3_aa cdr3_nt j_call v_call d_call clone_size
CASSLPGIYEQYF TGTGCCAGCAGCTTACCGGGGATCTACGAGCAGTACTTC TRBJ2-7 TRBV11-2 . once
CASSLETGNGYEQYF TGTGCCAGCAGTTTAGAAACAGGGAATGGCTACGAGCAGTACTTC TRBJ2-7 TRBV27 . .
CASSPASGSYEQYF TGTGCCAGCAGCCCGGCTAGCGGGAGCTACGAGCAGTACTTC TRBJ2-7 TRBV11-3 TRBD2 .
CASTPGLAAYNEQFF TGTGCCAGCACCCCGGGACTAGCGGCCTACAATGAGCAGTTCTTC TRBJ2-1 TRBV6-1 TRBD2 few
CASSLLQGAYNEQFF TGTGCCAGCAGCTTGCTACAGGGGGCCTACAATGAGCAGTTCTTC TRBJ2-1 TRBV5-8 TRBD1 .
CASSPRTGSYEQYF TGCGCCAGCAGCCCGAGGACGGGATCCTACGAGCAGTACTTC TRBJ2-7 TRBV4-3 . .
CASRFSSGRVTDTQYF TGTGCCAGCAGATTCTCTAGCGGGAGAGTCACAGATACGCAGTATTTT TRBJ2-3 TRBV7-9 TRBD2 .
CASSPHGGTEAFF TGTGCCAGCAGTCCTCACGGCGGGACTGAAGCTTTCTTT TRBJ1-1 TRBV9 . .
CASSQAGYGYTF TGCGCCAGCAGCCAAGCCGGGTATGGCTACACCTTC TRBJ1-2 TRBV4-1 . once
CASSQEEGGGGADTQYF TGTGCCAGCAGCCAAGAAGAGGGCGGAGGGGGGGCAGATACGCAGTATTTT TRBJ2-3 TRBV4-2 . .
CASSLTGGTNEQFF TGTGCCAGCAGCCTGACGGGGGGTACGAATGAGCAGTTCTTC TRBJ2-1 TRBV5-4 TRBD2 .
CAWSVRTAHTGELFF TGTGCCTGGAGTGTACGAACAGCTCACACCGGGGAGCTGTTTTTT TRBJ2-2 TRBV30 . .
CASSPGVTGATGELFF TGTGCCAGCAGCCCGGGGGTGACCGGGGCCACCGGGGAGCTGTTTTTT TRBJ2-2 TRBV7-7 . once
CASSGPQIVGQPQHF TGTGCCAGCAGTGGACCACAGATAGTTGGTCAGCCCCAGCATTTT TRBJ1-5 TRBV2 . .
CASSRGGLGNQPQHF TGTGCCAGCAGCCGGGGGGGGTTAGGCAATCAGCCCCAGCATTTT TRBJ1-5 TRBV7-9 . .
CASSATSGQETQYF TGTGCCAGCAGCGCGACTAGCGGACAAGAGACCCAGTACTTC TRBJ2-5 TRBV9 TRBD2 .
CASSLYGANVLTF TGTGCCAGCAGTTTATATGGGGCCAACGTCCTGACTTTC TRBJ2-6 TRBV6-9 . .
CASSMGQRNTEAFF TGTGCCAGTAGTATGGGACAGAGGAACACTGAAGCTTTCTTT TRBJ1-1 TRBV19 TRBD1 .
CATGTAYEQYF TGCGCCACCGGGACAGCCTACGAGCAGTACTTC TRBJ2-7 TRBV4-1 TRBD1 .
CASSLLGGGVGELFF TGTGCCAGCAGCTTGCTAGGGGGAGGGGTCGGGGAGCTGTTTTTT TRBJ2-2 TRBV7-2 . .
CASSQDLRTGGTEAFF TGCGCCAGCAGCCAAGATCTCCGGACAGGGGGCACTGAAGCTTTCTTT TRBJ1-1 TRBV4-3 TRBD1 .
CASSLYPDRGYEQYF TGTGCCAGCAGCTTATACCCGGACAGGGGATACGAGCAGTACTTC TRBJ2-7 TRBV7-8 TRBD1 .
CASSLYGWAGTFYGYTF TGTGCCAGCAGCTTATACGGCTGGGCAGGGACTTTCTATGGCTACACCTTC TRBJ1-2 TRBV7-6 . .